This T cell receptor beta chain emerged from a study of PD-1 blockade in classical Hodgkin lymphoma. General observations from the study: What caused the repertoire differences, perhaps disease activity or prior therapy, remains undefined. Reported findings placed baseline TCR diversity lower in newly diagnosed patients (compared with healthy donors).

This CDR3 contains 16 residues. Germline V gene data show CDR1 as SGHRS and CDR2 as YFSETQ. V lost 1 base, J lost 1 base, and 14 bases lay in between. The assay was immunoSEQ multiplex PCR, and TCRdb's table has in-frame clones only and misses some. The profile shows some 49,000 clones, just over 90% of them singletons. This clone has only one observation. What it recognizes is unknown. Specified time point: newly diagnosed, previously untreated cHL patient sample. Acting as the comparison were PBMCs from newly diagnosed, untreated classical Hodgkin lymphoma. The chain joins TRBV5-1 to TRBJ1-1, with D perhaps matching TRBD1 (5 bases). The sequencing sample was made of peripheral blood mononuclear cells (PBMCs). The source of this sequence is a human donor with classical Hodgkin lymphoma. The CDR3 spells CASSLPTGPWNTEAFF. CDR3 nucleotides: TGCGCCAGCAGCTTGCCAACGGGACCGTGGAACACTGAAGCTTTCTTT.